The TCR beta chain described here comes from a study of T-cell memory formation after mild COVID-19 (dated by TCRdb to the early 2020s). In terms of the full investigation: TCR sequence clusters from the two donors were found to be largely donor specific. In a couple of donors, T-cell clones that expanded and contracted after mild COVID-19 were tracked by sequencing TCRalpha and TCRbeta repertoires over time. The cohort comprised two young, previously healthy adult volunteers, one female and one male. On the study overall, not on this receptor specifically: Contracting CD4+ clones were located mainly in the CM and EM memory subsets, whereas CD8+ clones were found to be enriched in EMRA. SARS-CoV-2 specificity was not confirmed for the second-wave clones peaking on day 37. Only two mild cases were covered by the study, and larger cohorts that include severe cases with pre-infection samples were considered necessary. Clones that contracted from day 15 to 85 showed balanced CD4/CD8 phenotypes, whereas a second wave of clones that expanded from day 15 to 37 leaned towards CD4+. Some responding clones were detected in pre-infection memory, suggesting pre-existing cross-reactive memory T cells joined the SARS-CoV-2 response.

Ficoll-Paque density gradient centrifugation was used to isolate PBMCs. Turning to this clonotype: This clone's antigen is unknown. Base qualities were left out, and no much larger clone turns up one base away.

The germline V gene encodes CDR1 MGHRA and CDR2 YSYEKL. The CDR3 sequence holds 15 residues, the cysteine and phenylalanine included. Only the CDR3 portion is preserved as DNA: 45 bases, with reading frame beginning at the first base. The junction carries 17 bases between V and J, which are trimmed by 3 bases and 6 bases respectively. This sample was sequenced with an Illumina NovaSeq 6000. TCRalpha and TCRbeta cDNA libraries were constructed by 5'RACE with constant-segment primers, with sample barcodes and unique molecular identifiers being introduced. RNA was extracted from every sample with Trizol reagent. Libraries were amplified in two PCR steps, with a second sample barcode and Illumina TruSeq adapters added in the second step. Sequencing of libraries was performed on an Illumina NovaSeq with 2 x 150 bp paired-end reads. Turning to the authors' computational methods: With migec v1.2.7, reads were demultiplexed and then collapsed into UMI-guided consensus sequences. Using mixcr v2.1.11, UMI consensuses were aligned to TRA and TRB V and J templates and then assembled into clonotypes. Expanded or contracted clonotypes were those called significant by both edgeR and NoisET, with noise models trained on biological replicates. edgeR calls used a false discovery rate-adjusted p below 0.01 and a log2 fold-change threshold of 1. As an exploratory analysis of dynamics, max-normalized trajectories of the 1000 most abundant clonotypes were examined with PCA combined with hierarchical clustering. Each responding clone was given a CD4 or CD8 phenotype based on the CD4+ and CD8+ repertoires, which had been sequenced separately. The raw public reads went through TCRdb reprocessing: fastp at Q25, MiXCR clone calling, in-frame beta chains kept. Entries are consolidated by CDR3 protein sequence, retaining the most common genes and DNA. In this record, the V and J calls reflect TCRdb's handling and not the investigators' own analysis. The table for this sample lists more than 250,000 distinct CDR3 sequences; 15% to 20% of them were counted only once. The leading ten clones occupy more than 20% of the sample.

The V gene is TRBV4-1 and the J gene is TRBJ1-1, and possibly TRBD1, on 5 matching bases. The source is a man aged 18 to 29 who had mild COVID-19 (a few samples of this study predate the infection). The sample titles of this study are shuffled in the database, so cell type and time point are left out; the donor was told from shared clones. Sequenced material: PBMCs or a T cell subset sorted from them (not recorded which). For the CDR3, the sequence is CASSQPTAKQPEAFF. The DNA sequence reads TGCGCCAGCAGCCAGCCGACAGCCAAACAGCCTGAAGCTTTCTTT.